This T cell receptor beta chain was obtained from a study of cytomegalovirus exposure and HLA in healthy donors. Study in general: From 150 million to 200 million T cells, an earlier analysis saw 120 million or so unique TCR beta sequences. Researchers found that more than 70% of 350 to 500 genotyped donors fell within the Caucasian-associated ancestry cluster.

On this clone itself: Its specificity is not known.

There are 14 residues in the CDR3. V shed 5 bases and J shed 4 bases, with 11 bases lying between them. CDR1 is LNHDA, CDR2 SQIVND, per germline (reference sequence). PCR involved 60 Vbeta and 13 Jbeta primers. Clones were read by immunoSEQ multiplex PCR, and TCRdb kept only the in-frame ones, dropping some. The table has 110,000 to 150,000 clones, 77% seen once. Findings and limits, study-wide: Solely CMV serostatus was available to characterize immune exposure. CMV antigen specificity was confirmed in vitro for three CMV-associated chains.

This rearrangement joins TRBV19 to TRBJ2-2; tentative D call: TRBD1 (6 bases). The receptor's source is a male donor in good health and CMV-seronegative. Material for sequencing was PBMCs. CDR3 amino acids: CASSPDSLTGELFF. CDR3 DNA: TGTGCCAGTAGTCCGGACAGCCTCACCGGGGAGCTGTTTTTT.